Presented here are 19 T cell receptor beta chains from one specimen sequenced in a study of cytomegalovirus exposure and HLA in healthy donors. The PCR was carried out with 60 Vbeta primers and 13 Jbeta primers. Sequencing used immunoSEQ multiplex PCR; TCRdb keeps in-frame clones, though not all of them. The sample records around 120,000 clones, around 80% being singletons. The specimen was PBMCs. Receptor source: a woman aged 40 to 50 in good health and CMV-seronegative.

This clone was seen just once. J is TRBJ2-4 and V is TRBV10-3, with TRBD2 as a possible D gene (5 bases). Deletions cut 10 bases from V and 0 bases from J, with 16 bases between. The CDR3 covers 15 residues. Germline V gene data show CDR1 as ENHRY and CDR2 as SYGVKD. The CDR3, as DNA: TGTGCCACCGAGGGCCTCCCGCTAGCCAAAAACATTCAGTACTTC. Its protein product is CATEGLPLAKNIQYF.

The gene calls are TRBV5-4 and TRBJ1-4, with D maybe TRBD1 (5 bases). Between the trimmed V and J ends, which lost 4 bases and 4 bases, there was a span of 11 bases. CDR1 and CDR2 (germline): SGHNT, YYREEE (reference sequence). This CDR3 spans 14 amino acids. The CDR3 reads CASSPGRGNEKLFF. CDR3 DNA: TGTGCCAGCAGCCCAGGGCGGGGTAATGAAAAACTGTTTTTT.

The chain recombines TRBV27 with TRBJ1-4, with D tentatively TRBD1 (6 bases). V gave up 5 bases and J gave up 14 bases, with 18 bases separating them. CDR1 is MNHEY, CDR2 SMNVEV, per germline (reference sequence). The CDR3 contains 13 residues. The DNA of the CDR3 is TGTGCCAGCAGTCCGGCGGGGGCGGTGAGGCTGTTTTTT. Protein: CASSPAGAVRLFF. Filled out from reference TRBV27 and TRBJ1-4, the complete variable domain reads EAQVTQNPRYLITVTGKKLTVTCSQNMNHEYMSWYRQDPGLGLRQIYYSMNVEVTDKGDVPEGYKVSRKEKRNFPLILESPSPNQTSLYFCASSPAGAVRLFFGSGTQLSVL.

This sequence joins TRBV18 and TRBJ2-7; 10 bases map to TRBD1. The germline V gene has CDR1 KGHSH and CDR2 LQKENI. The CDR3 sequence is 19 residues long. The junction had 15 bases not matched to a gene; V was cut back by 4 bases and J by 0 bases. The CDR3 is CASSQLPGQGLISSYEQYF. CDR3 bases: TGTGCCAGCTCACAATTACCGGGACAGGGGCTGATTAGCTCCTACGAGCAGTACTTC.

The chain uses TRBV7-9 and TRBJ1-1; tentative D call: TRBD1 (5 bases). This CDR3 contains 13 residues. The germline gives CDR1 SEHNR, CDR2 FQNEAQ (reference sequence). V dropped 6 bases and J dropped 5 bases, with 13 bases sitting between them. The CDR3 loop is CASRTTGETEAFF. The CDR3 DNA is TGTGCCAGCAGAACCACAGGAGAGACTGAAGCTTTCTTT.

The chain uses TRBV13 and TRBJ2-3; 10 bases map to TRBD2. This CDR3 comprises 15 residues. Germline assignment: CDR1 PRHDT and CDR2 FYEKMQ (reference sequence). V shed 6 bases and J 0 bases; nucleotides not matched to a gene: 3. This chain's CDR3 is CASRSSGRSTDTQYF. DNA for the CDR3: TGTGCCAGCAGATCTAGCGGGAGAAGCACAGATACGCAGTATTTT.

The DNA for the CDR3 is TGTGCCAGCAGTTCACAGGGATCTAACTATGGCTACACCTTC. Its translation is CASSSQGSNYGYTF. The chain recombines TRBV6-6 with TRBJ1-2; D is possibly TRBD1 (6 bases). Germline CDR1 is MNHNY and CDR2 is SVGAGI (reference sequence). V lost 4 bases and J lost 0, with 9 bases in between. The CDR3 has 14 residues.

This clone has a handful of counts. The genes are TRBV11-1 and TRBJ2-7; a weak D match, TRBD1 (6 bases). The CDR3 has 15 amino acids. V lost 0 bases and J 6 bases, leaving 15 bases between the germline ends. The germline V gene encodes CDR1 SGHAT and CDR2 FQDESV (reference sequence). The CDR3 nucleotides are TGTGCCAGCAGCTTAGCGGGACACGAAAGGGCCGAGCAGTACTTC. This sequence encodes CASSLAGHERAEQYF.

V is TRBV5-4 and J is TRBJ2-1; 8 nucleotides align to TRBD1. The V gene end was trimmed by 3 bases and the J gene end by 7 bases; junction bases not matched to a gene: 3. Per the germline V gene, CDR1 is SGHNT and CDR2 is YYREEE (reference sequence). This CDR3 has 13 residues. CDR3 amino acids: CASSSGDRNEQFF. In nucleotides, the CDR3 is TGTGCCAGCAGCTCGGGGGACAGGAATGAGCAGTTCTTC. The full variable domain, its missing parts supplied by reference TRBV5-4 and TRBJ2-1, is ETGVTQSPTHLIKTRGQQVTLRCSSQSGHNTVSWYQQALGQGPQFIFQYYREEENGRGNFPPRFSGLQFPNYSSELNVNALELDDSALYLCASSSGDRNEQFFGPGTRLTVL.

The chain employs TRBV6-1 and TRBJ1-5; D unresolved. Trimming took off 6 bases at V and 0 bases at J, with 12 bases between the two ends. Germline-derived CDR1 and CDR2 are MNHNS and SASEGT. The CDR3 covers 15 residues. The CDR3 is CASSSTRYSNQPQHF. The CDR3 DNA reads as TGTGCCAGCAGCTCTACGCGATATAGCAATCAGCCCCAGCATTTT.

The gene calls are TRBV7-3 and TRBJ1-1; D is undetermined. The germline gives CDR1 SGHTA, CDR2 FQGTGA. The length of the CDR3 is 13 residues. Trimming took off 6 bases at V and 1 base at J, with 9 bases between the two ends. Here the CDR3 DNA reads TGTGCCAGCAGTGTCAGTGAGAACACTGAAGCTTTCTTT. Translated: CASSVSENTEAFF.

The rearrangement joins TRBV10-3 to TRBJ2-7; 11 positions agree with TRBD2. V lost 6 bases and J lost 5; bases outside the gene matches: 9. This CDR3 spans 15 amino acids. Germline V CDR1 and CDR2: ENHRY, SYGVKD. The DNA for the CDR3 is TGTGCCATCAGGTGGCTAGCGGGGGGCCCTGACGAGCAGTACTTC. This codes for CAIRWLAGGPDEQYF.

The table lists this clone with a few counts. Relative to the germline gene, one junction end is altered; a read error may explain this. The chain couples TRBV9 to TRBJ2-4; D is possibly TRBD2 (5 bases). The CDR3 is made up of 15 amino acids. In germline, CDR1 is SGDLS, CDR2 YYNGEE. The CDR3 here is CASSVGAALENSQYF. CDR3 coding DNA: TGTGCCAGCAGCGTAGGAGCGGCCCTCGAAAACAGTCAGTACTTC.

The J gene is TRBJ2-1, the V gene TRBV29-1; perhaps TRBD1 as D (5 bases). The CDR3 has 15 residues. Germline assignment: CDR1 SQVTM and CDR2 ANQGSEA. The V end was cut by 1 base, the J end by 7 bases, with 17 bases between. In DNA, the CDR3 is TGCAGCGTTGAAGCAGGGCGGAGCCTTGCGAATGAGCAGTTCTTC. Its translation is CSVEAGRSLANEQFF.

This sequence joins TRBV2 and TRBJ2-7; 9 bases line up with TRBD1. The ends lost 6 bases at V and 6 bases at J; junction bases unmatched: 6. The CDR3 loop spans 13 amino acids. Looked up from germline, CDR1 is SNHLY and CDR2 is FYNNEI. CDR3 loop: CASSIQGAGEQYF. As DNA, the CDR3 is TGTGCCAGCAGCATACAGGGGGCCGGCGAGCAGTACTTC. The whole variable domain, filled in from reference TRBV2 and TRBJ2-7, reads EPEVTQTPSHQVTQMGQEVILRCVPISNHLYFYWYRQILGQKVEFLVSFYNNEISEKSEIFDDQFSVERPDGSNFTLKIRSTKLEDSAMYFCASSIQGAGEQYFGPGTRLTVT.

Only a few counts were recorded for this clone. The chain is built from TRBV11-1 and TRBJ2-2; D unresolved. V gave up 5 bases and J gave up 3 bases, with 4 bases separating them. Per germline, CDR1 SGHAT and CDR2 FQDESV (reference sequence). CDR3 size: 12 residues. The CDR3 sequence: CASSPDTGELFF. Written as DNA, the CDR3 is TGTGCCAGCAGCCCTGACACCGGGGAGCTGTTTTTT.

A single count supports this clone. In DNA form, the CDR3 reads TGCAGCGTTGCATTGGAGGGCGGCTCCTACAATGAGCAGTTCTTC. It translates to CSVALEGGSYNEQFF. The chain is built from TRBV29-1 and TRBJ2-1; possibly TRBD2 for D (6 bases). This CDR3 is 15 amino acids long. Germline-derived CDR1 and CDR2 are SQVTM and ANQGSEA. The V end was cut by 4 bases, the J end by 0 bases, with 13 bases between.

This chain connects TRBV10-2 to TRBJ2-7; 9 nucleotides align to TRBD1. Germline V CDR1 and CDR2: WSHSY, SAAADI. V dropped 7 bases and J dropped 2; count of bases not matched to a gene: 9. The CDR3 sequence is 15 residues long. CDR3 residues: CASTPGQGPPYEQYF. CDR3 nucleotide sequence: TGCGCCAGCACGCCGGGACAGGGACCACCCTACGAGCAGTACTTC.

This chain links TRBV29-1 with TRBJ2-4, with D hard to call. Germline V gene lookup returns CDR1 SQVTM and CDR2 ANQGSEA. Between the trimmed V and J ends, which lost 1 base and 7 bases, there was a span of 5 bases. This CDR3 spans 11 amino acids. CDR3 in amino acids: CSVEGANIQYF. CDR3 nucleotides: TGCAGCGTTGAAGGGGCCAACATTCAGTACTTC.